This T cell receptor beta chain derives from a study of blood T cell repertoires in COVID-19. For the study at large: T cells, B-cell-depleted T cells, or PBMCs supplied cDNA or gDNA.

Trimming removed 6 bases from V and 4 bases from J; junction bases left unmatched: 2. The CDR3 consists of 11 residues. Germline-derived CDR1 and CDR2 are SQVTM and ANQGSEA. Comment on this clone: Other nucleotide sequences in the sample specify the same CDR3.

Produced via immunoSEQ multiplex PCR; TCRdb's table is partial and in-frame only. The top ten clones hold 0.87% of a sample with 250,000 or so clones, just under 90% of them seen once. The receptor was derived from a man in his fifties who had been exposed to COVID-19. V and J are TRBV29-1 and TRBJ1-2; 7 bases match TRBD1. Sequenced: PBMCs or T cells enriched from blood (not recorded which). This CDR3 is CSVRQGYGYTF. In DNA, the CDR3 is TGCAGCGTCAGACAGGGCTATGGCTACACCTTC.